The clone carrying this T cell receptor (beta chain) was counted between two and nine times. What it binds is not known. The entire patient cohort was treatment-naive prior to thyroid surgery. Authors' methods: Using the CDR3 differences seen across clinicopathological groups, the authors built a distant-metastasis classifier for papillary thyroid cancer, which was meant to discriminate distant-metastatic patients. TCRdb re-analyzed the PCR reads through MiXCR. In this record, the V and J calls reflect TCRdb's handling and not the investigators' own analysis. The sample has over 15,000 clones, roughly 33% seen once. V lost 0 bases, J lost 3 bases, and 6 bases lay in between. CDR3 size: 14 residues. Germline V gene data show CDR1 as LNHDA and CDR2 as SQIVND (reference sequence). The data derive from a study of metastatic and nonmetastatic thyroid tumors. General study results and limits: A significant increase in TCR beta diversity was reportedly seen in malignant thyroid tumors relative to benign nodules, in blood and tumor.

This receptor was identified in a female donor with papillary thyroid cancer or a benign thyroid nodule (not recorded which). Some clones in this sample may be carry-over from other donors' samples. The J gene is TRBJ2-1, the V gene TRBV19; D ambiguous. Material for sequencing was adjacent normal tissue. CDR3 in amino acids: CASSIDTDYNEQFF. The CDR3 coding sequence is TGTGCCAGTAGTATAGACACAGACTACAATGAGCAGTTCTTC.